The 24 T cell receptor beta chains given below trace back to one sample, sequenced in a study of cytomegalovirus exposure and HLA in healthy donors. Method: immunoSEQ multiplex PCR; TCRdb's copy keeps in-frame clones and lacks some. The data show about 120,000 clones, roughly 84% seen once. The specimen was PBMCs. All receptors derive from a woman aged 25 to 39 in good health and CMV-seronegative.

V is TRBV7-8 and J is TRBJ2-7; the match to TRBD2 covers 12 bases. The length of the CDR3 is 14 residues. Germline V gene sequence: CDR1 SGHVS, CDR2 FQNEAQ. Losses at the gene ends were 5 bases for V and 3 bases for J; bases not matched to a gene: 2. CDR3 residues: CASSRTSGDYEQYF. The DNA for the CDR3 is TGTGCCAGCAGCCGGACTAGCGGGGACTACGAGCAGTACTTC.

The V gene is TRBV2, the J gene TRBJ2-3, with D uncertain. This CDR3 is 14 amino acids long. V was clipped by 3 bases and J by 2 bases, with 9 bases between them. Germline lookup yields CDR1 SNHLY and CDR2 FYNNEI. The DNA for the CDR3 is TGTGCCAGCAGTGAGTGGGCTTACACAGATACGCAGTATTTT. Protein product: CASSEWAYTDTQYF. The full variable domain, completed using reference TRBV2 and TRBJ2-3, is EPEVTQTPSHQVTQMGQEVILRCVPISNHLYFYWYRQILGQKVEFLVSFYNNEISEKSEIFDDQFSVERPDGSNFTLKIRSTKLEDSAMYFCASSEWAYTDTQYFGPGTRLTVL.

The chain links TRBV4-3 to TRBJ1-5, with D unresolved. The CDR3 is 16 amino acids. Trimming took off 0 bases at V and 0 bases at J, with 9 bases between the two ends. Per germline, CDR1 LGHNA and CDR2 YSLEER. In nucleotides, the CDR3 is TGCGCCAGCAGCCAAGATTTACAGAATAGCAATCAGCCCCAGCATTTT. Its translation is CASSQDLQNSNQPQHF.

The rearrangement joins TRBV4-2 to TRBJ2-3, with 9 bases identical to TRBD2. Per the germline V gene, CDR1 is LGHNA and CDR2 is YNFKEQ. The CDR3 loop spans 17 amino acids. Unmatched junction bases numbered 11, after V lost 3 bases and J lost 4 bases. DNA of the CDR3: TGTGCCAGCAGCCAGGCCAGCGGGGGGACTCCCGCAGATACGCAGTATTTT. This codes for CASSQASGGTPADTQYF.

The CDR3 protein is CASSIPGYSNQPQHF. CDR3 coding DNA: TGTGCCAGTAGTATACCAGGGTATAGCAATCAGCCCCAGCATTTT. V and J are TRBV19 and TRBJ1-5, with D perhaps TRBD1 (5 bases). The CDR3 totals 15 residues. Trimming took 2 bases from V and 0 from J, leaving 8 bases between them. The germline V gene has CDR1 LNHDA and CDR2 SQIVND (reference sequence).

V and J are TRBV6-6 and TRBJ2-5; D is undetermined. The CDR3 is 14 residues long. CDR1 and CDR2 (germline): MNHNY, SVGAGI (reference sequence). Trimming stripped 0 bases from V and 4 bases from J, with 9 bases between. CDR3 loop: CASSYSARGETQYF. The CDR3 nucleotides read TGTGCCAGCAGTTACTCGGCTCGAGGAGAGACCCAGTACTTC.

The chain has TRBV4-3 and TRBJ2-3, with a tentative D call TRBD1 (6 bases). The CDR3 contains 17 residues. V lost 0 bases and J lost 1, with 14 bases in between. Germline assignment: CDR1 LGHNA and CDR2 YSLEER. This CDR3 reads CASSQEWAGAGTDTQYF. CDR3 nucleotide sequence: TGCGCCAGCAGCCAAGAGTGGGCAGGGGCGGGCACAGATACGCAGTATTTT.

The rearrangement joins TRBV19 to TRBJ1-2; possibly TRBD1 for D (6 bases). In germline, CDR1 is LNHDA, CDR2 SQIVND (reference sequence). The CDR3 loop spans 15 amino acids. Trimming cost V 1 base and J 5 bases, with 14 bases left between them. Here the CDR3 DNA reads TGTGCCAGTAGTATAGTGGCCAGGGGAAGTTATGGCTACACCTTC. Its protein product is CASSIVARGSYGYTF.

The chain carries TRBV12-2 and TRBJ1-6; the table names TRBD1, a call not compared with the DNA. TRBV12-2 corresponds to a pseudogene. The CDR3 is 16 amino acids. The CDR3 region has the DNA TGTGCAAGTCGCTTAGGGACAGACGACGGTAATTCACCCCTCCACTTT. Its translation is CASRLGTDDGNSPLHF.

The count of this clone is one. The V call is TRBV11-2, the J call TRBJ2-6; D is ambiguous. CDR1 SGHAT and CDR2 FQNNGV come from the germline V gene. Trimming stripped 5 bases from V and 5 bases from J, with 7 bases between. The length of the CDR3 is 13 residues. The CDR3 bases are TGTGCCAGCAGCCAAGAGAGGGCCAACGTCCTGACTTTC. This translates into CASSQERANVLTF.

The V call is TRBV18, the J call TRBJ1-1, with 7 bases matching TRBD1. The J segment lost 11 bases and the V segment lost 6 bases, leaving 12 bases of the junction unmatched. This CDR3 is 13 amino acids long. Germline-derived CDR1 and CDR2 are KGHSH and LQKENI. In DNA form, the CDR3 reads TGTGCCAGCTCGGGGGACAGAGTAAAAAAGGCTTTCTTT. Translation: CASSGDRVKKAFF. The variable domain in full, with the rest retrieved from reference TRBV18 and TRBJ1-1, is NAGVMQNPRHLVRRRGQEARLRCSPMKGHSHVYWYRQLPEEGLKFMVYLQKENIIDESGMPKERFSAEFPKEGPSILRIQQVVRGDSAAYFCASSGDRVKKAFFGQGTRLTVV.

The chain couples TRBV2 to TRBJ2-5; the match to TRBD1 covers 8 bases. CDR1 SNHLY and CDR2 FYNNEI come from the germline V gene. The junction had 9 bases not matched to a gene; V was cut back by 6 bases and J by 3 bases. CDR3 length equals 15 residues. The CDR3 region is CASRPDRGWEETQYF. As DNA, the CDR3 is TGTGCCAGCAGACCCGACAGGGGTTGGGAAGAGACCCAGTACTTC.

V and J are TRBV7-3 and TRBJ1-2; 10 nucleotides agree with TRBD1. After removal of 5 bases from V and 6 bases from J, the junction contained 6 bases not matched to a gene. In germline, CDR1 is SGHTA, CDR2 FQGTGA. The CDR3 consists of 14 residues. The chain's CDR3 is CASSASGTGDGYTF. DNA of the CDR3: TGTGCCAGCAGCGCGTCCGGGACAGGGGATGGCTACACCTTC.

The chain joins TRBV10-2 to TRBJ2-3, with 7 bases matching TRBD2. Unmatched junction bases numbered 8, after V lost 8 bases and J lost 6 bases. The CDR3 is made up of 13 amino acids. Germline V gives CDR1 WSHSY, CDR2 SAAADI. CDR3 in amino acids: CASQGRGPDTQYF. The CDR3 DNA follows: TGCGCCAGCCAAGGGAGGGGTCCGGATACGCAGTATTTT.

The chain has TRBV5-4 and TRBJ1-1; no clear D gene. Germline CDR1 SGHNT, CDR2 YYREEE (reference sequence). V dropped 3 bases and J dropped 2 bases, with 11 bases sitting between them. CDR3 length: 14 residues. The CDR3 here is CASSSRTDNTEAFF. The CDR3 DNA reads TGTGCCAGCAGCTCCCGGACTGATAACACTGAAGCTTTCTTT.

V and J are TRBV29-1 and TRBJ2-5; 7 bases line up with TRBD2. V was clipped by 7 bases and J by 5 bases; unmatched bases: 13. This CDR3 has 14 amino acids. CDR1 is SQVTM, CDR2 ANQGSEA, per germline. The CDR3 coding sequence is TGCAGCGGTGGAGTTAGGACTAGTGGGGAGACCCAGTACTTC. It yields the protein CSGGVRTSGETQYF.

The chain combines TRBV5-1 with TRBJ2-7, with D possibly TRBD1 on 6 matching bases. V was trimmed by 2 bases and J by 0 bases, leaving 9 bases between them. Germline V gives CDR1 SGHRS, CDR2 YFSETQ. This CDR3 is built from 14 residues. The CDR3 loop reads CASSLWGHSYEQYF. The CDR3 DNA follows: TGCGCCAGCAGCTTATGGGGACACTCCTACGAGCAGTACTTC.

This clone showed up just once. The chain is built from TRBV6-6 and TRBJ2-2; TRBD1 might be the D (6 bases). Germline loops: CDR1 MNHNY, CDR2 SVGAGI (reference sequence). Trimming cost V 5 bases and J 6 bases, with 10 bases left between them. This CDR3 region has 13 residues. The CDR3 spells CASSPEGAGELFF. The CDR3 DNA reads TGTGCCAGCAGTCCTGAGGGGGCCGGGGAGCTGTTTTTT.

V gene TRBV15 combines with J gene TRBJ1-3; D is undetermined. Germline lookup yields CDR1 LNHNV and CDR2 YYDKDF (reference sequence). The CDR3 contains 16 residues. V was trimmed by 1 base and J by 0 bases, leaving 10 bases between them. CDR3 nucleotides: TGTGCCACCAGCAGAGTGCACATACCCTCTGGAAACACCATATATTTT. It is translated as CATSRVHIPSGNTIYF.

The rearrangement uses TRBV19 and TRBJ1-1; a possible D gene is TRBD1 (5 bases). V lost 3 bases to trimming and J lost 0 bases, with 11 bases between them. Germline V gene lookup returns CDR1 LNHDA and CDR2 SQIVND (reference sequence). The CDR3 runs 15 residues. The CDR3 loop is CASSIDSYMNTEAFF. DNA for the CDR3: TGTGCCAGTAGTATCGACAGCTACATGAACACTGAAGCTTTCTTT.

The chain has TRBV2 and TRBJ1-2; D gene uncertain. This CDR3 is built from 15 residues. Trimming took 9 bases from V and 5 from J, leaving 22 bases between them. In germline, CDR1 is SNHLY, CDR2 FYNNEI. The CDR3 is CASLMADQVGYGYTF. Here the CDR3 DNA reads TGTGCCAGTCTCATGGCCGATCAGGTTGGGTATGGCTACACCTTC.

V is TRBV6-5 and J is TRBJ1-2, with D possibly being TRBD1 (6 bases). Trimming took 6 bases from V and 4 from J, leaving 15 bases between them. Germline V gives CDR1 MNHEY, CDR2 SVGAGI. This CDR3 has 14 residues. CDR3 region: CASRADRFGYGYTF. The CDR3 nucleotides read TGTGCCAGCAGGGCCGACAGGTTTGGCTATGGCTACACCTTC.

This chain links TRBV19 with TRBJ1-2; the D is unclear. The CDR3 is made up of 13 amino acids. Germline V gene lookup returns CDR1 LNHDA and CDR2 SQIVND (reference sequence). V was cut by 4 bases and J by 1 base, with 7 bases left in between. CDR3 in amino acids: CASSRAVNYGYTF. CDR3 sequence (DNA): TGTGCCAGTAGTAGGGCAGTTAACTATGGCTACACCTTC. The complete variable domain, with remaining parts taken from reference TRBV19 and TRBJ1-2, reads DGGITQSPKYLFRKEGQNVTLSCEQNLNHDAMYWYRQDPGQGLRLIYYSQIVNDFQKGDIAEGYSVSREKKESFPLTVTSAQKNPTAFYLCASSRAVNYGYTFGSGTRLTVV.

In DNA form, the CDR3 reads TGTGCCAGCTCACCTCCCTTCCAGGGTACCAAAAACATTCAGTACTTC. This translates into CASSPPFQGTKNIQYF. The chain uses TRBV18 and TRBJ2-4, with a possible D match to TRBD1 (5 bases). The CDR3 is 16 residues long. Trimming shortened V by 3 bases and J by 2 bases, and 14 bases separated the two germline ends. Germline CDR1 reads KGHSH; CDR2 reads LQKENI.